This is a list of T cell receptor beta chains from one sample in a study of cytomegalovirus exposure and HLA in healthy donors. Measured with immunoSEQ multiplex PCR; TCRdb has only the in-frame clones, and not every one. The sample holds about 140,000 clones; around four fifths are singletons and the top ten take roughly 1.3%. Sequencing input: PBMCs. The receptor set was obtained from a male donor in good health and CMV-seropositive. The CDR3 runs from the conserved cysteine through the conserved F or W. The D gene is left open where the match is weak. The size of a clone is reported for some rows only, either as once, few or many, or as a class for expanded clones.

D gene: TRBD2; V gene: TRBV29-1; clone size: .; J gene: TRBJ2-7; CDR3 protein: CSVVGSGGPYEQYF; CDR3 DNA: TGCAGCGTTGTCGGTTCGGGGGGGCCGTACGAGCAGTACTTC
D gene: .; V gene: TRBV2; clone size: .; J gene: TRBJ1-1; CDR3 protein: CASSEQGQGVGAFF; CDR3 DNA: TGTGCCAGCAGTGAACAGGGGCAGGGCGTCGGAGCTTTCTTT
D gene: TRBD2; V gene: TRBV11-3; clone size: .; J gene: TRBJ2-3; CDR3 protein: CASSQGLAGKFTDTQYF; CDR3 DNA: TGTGCCAGCAGCCAGGGACTAGCGGGGAAATTCACAGATACGCAGTATTTT
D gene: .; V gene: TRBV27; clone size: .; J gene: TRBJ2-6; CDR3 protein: CASSFLRAPHSGANVLTF; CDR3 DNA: TGTGCCAGCAGTTTTTTGAGGGCCCCTCACTCTGGGGCCAACGTCCTGACTTTC
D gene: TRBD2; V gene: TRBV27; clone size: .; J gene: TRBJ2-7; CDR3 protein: CASSLVGGGTYEQYF; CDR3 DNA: TGTGCCAGCAGTTTAGTCGGCGGGGGAACCTACGAGCAGTACTTC
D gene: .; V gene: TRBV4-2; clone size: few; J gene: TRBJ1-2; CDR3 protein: CASSQLMRGPYGNYGYTF; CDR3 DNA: TGTGCCAGCAGCCAATTGATGCGGGGTCCCTATGGTAACTATGGCTACACCTTC
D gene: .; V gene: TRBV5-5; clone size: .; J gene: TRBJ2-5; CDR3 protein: CASSLVIGGQETQYF; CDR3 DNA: TGTGCCAGCAGCTTGGTGATCGGGGGACAAGAGACCCAGTACTTC
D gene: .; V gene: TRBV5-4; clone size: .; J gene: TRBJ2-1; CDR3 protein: CASSLGGLRDNEQFF; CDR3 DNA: TGTGCCAGCAGCTTGGGCGGCTTACGCGACAATGAGCAGTTCTTC
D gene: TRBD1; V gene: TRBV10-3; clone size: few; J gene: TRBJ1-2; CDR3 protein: CAIKKTGDHSYGYTF; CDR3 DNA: TGTGCCATCAAAAAGACAGGGGACCACTCCTATGGCTACACCTTC
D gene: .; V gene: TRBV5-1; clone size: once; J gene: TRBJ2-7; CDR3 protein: CASTPGQAAYEQYF; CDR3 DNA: TGCGCCAGCACCCCAGGGCAGGCCGCGTACGAGCAGTACTTC
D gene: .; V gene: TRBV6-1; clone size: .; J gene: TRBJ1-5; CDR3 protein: CASRVTGNQPQHF; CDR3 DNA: TGTGCCAGCAGGGTTACAGGGAATCAGCCCCAGCATTTT
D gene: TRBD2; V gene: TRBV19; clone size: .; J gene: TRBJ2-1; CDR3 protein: CASSTLTSVNEQFF; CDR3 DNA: TGTGCCAGTAGTACATTGACTAGCGTCAATGAGCAGTTCTTC
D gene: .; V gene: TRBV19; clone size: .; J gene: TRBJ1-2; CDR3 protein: CASSIWDRTANYYGYTF; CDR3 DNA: TGTGCCAGTAGTATATGGGATCGGACAGCGAATTACTATGGCTACACCTTC
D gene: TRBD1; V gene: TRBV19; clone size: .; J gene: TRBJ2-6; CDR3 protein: CASRPTGGVSGANVLTF; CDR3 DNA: TGTGCCAGTAGACCGACAGGGGGTGTCTCTGGGGCCAACGTCCTGACTTTC
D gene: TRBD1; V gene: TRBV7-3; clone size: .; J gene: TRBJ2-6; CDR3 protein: CASSLGGTGSGANVLTF; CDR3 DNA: TGTGCCAGCAGTCTAGGGGGGACAGGGTCCGGGGCCAACGTCCTGACTTTC
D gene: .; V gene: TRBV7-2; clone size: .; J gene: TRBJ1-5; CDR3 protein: CASSLVIGGNQPQHF; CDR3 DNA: TGTGCCAGCAGCTTAGTTATCGGGGGTAATCAGCCCCAGCATTTT
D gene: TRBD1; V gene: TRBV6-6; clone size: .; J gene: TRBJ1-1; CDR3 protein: CASSYDSTGYMNEAFF; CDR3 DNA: TGTGCCAGCAGTTACGACTCGACAGGGTATATGAATGAAGCTTTCTTT
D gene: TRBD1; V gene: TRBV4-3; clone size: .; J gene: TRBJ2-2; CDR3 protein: CASSQEPPGQNAGELFF; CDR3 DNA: TGCGCCAGCAGCCAAGAGCCTCCGGGACAGAACGCCGGGGAGCTGTTTTTT
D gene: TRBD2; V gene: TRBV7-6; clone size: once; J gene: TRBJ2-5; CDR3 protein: CASSMRGARQETQYF; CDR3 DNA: TGTGCCAGCAGCATGCGGGGGGCACGCCAAGAGACCCAGTACTTC
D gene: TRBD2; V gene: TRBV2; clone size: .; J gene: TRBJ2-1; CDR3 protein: CASSDLAGGLGYNEQFF; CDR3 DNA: TGTGCCAGCAGTGACCTAGCGGGGGGACTGGGCTACAATGAGCAGTTCTTC
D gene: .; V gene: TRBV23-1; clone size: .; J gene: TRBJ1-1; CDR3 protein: CASSLGPTSGTEAFF; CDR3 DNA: TGCGCCAGCAGTTTAGGACCGACCTCGGGGACTGAAGCTTTCTTT
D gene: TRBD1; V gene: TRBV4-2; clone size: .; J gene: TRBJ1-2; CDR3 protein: CASSQERGQGASGYTF; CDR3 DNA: TGTGCCAGCAGCCAAGAGAGGGGACAGGGGGCGTCTGGCTACACCTTC
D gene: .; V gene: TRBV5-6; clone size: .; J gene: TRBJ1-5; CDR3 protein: CASSFGGARGQPQHF; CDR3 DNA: TGTGCCAGCAGCTTCGGGGGGGCGCGGGGTCAGCCCCAGCATTTT
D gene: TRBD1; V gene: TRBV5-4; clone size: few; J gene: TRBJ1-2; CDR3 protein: CASSLVGQGAQVRYGYTF; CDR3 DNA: TGTGCCAGCAGCTTGGTAGGACAGGGGGCGCAGGTTAGGTATGGCTACACCTTC
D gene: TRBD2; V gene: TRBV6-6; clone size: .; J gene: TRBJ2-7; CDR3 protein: CASSGGRGALGEQYF; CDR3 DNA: TGTGCCAGCAGTGGGGGGCGGGGGGCCTTGGGAGAGCAGTACTTC
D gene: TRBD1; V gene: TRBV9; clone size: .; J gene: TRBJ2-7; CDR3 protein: CASSLRGQGTNEQYF; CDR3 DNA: TGTGCCAGCAGCTTAAGGGGACAGGGAACGAACGAGCAGTACTTC
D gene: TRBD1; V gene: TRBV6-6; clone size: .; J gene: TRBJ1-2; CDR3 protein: CASLPGQGRGYTF; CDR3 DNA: TGTGCCAGTCTTCCGGGACAGGGTAGAGGCTACACCTTC
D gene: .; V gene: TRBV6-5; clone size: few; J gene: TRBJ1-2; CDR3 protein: CASSDGVRGYTF; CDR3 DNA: TGTGCCAGCAGTGACGGGGTTCGGGGCTACACCTTC
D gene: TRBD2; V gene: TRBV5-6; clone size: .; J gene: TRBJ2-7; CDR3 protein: CASSSGLVSYEQYF; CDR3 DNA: TGTGCCAGCAGCTCAGGACTAGTCAGCTACGAGCAGTACTTC
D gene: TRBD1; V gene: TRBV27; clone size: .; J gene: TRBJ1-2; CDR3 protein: CASSLLGQGRQRGGYTF; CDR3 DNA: TGTGCCAGCAGTTTATTGGGACAGGGACGCCAGCGCGGGGGCTACACCTTC
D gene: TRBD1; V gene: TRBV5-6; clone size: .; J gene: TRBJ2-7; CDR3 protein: CASSGGTGPYEQYF; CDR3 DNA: TGTGCCAGCAGCGGGGGGACAGGACCCTACGAGCAGTACTTC
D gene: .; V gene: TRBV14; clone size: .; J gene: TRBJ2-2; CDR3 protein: CASSLITGSGELFF; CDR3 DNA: TGTGCCAGCAGCCTCATTACAGGGTCCGGGGAGCTGTTTTTT
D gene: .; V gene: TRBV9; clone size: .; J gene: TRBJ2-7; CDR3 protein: CASSVDTSRPYEQYF; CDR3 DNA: TGTGCCAGCAGCGTAGATACTAGCCGACCATACGAGCAGTACTTC
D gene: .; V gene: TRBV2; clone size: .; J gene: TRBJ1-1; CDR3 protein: CASSEVQKLEAFF; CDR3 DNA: TGTGCCAGCAGTGAGGTACAGAAACTCGAAGCTTTCTTT
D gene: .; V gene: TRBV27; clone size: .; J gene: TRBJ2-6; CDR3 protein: CASRDRGYGANVLTF; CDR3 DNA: TGTGCCAGCAGAGATAGGGGGTATGGGGCCAACGTCCTGACTTTC
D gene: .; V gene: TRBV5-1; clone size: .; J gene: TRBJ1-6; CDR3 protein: CASSLVDNYNSPLHF; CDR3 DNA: TGCGCCAGCAGCTTGGTGGACAACTATAATTCACCCCTCCACTTT
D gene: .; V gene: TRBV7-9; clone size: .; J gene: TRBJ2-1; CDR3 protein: CASSSTRIPYNEQFF; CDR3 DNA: TGTGCCAGCAGTTCAACCAGGATACCCTACAATGAGCAGTTCTTC
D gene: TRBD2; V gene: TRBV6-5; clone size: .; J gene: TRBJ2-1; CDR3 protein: CASSLAALYNEQFF; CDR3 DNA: TGTGCCAGCAGCCTAGCGGCCCTCTACAATGAGCAGTTCTTC
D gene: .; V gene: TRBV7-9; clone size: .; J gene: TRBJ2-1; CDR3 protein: CASSQSRRDEQFF; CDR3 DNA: TGTGCCAGCAGCCAAAGCAGGCGCGATGAGCAGTTCTTC
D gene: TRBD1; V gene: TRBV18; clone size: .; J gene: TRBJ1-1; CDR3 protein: CASSATGKSEAFF; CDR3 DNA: TGTGCCAGCTCAGCGACAGGGAAGTCTGAAGCTTTCTTT
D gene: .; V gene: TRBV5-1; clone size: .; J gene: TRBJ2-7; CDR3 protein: CASSLAGVLYEQYF; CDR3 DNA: TGCGCCAGCAGCTTGGCCGGGGTACTCTACGAGCAGTACTTC
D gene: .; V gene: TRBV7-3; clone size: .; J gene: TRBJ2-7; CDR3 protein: CASSLVQGRKAYEQYF; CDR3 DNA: TGTGCCAGCAGCTTAGTACAGGGAAGGAAAGCCTACGAGCAGTACTTC
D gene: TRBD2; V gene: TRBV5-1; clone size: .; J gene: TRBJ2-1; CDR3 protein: CASSLVTSGESSYNEQFF; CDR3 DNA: TGCGCCAGCAGCTTGGTGACTAGCGGGGAGAGCTCCTACAATGAGCAGTTCTTC
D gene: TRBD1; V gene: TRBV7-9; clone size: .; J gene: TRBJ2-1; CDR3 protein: CASSFITGQGSYNEQFF; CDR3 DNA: TGTGCCAGCAGCTTTATTACCGGACAGGGCTCCTACAATGAGCAGTTCTTC
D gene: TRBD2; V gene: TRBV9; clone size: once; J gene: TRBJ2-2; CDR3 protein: CASSPTSGRLPGELFF; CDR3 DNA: TGTGCCAGCAGCCCCACTAGCGGGAGGTTACCCGGGGAGCTGTTTTTT
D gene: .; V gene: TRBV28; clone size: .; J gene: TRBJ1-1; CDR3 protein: CASSLSAGEGWEAFF; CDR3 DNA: TGTGCCAGCAGTTTATCGGCAGGGGAGGGGTGGGAAGCTTTCTTT
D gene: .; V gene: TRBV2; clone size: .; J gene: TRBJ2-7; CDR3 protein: CASSATYEQYF; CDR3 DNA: TGTGCCAGCAGTGCTACCTACGAGCAGTACTTC
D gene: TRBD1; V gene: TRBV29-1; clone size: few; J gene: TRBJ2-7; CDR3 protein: CSVELQGNEQYF; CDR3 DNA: TGCAGCGTTGAATTACAGGGGAACGAGCAGTACTTC
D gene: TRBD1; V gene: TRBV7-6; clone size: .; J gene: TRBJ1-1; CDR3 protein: CASSPGTENTEAFF; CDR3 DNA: TGTGCCAGCAGCCCCGGGACAGAGAACACTGAAGCTTTCTTT
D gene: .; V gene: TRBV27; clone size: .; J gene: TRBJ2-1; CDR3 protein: CASSLSAPSGSYNEQFF; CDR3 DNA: TGTGCCAGCAGTTTATCGGCCCCAAGCGGTTCCTACAATGAGCAGTTCTTC
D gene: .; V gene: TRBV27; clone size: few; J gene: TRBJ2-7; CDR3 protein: CASSLSLSGSYEQYF; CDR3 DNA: TGTGCCAGCAGTTTATCGCTTAGCGGCTCCTACGAGCAGTACTTC
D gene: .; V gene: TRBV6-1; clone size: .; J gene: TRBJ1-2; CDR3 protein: CASSGTWGGAGVNYGYTF; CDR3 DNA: TGTGCCAGCAGTGGCACGTGGGGAGGGGCAGGGGTTAACTATGGCTACACCTTC
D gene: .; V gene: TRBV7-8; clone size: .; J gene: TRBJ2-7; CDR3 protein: CASSLLGGQSYEQYF; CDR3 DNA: TGTGCCAGCAGTTTACTTGGCGGGCAGTCCTACGAGCAGTACTTC
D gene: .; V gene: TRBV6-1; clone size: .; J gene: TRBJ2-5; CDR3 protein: CASSGAPWGVKETQYF; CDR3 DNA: TGTGCCAGCAGTGGAGCACCTTGGGGCGTGAAGGAGACCCAGTACTTC
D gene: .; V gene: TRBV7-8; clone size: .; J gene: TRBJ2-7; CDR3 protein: CASSPDLGAAYREQYF; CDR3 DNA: TGTGCCAGCAGCCCTGATCTAGGGGCGGCATATAGAGAGCAGTACTTC
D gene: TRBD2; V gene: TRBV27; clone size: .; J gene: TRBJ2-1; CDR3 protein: CASSQPPASGGPNEQFF; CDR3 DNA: TGTGCCAGCAGTCAACCCCCGGCTAGCGGGGGTCCCAATGAGCAGTTCTTC
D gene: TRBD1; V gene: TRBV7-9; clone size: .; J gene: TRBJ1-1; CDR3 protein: CASSAGQGFPEAFF; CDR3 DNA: TGTGCCAGCAGCGCGGGACAGGGTTTTCCTGAAGCTTTCTTT
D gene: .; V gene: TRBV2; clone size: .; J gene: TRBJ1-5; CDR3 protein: CASSETDSNQPQHF; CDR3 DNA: TGTGCCAGCAGTGAGACAGATAGCAATCAGCCCCAGCATTTT
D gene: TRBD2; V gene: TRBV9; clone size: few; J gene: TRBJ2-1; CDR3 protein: CASSPKSGRAYNEQFF; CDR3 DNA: TGTGCCAGCAGCCCAAAGAGCGGGAGAGCCTACAATGAGCAGTTCTTC
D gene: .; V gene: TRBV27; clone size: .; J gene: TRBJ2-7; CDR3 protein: CASSPRDKSYEQYF; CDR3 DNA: TGTGCCAGCAGTCCCCGGGACAAGTCCTACGAGCAGTACTTC